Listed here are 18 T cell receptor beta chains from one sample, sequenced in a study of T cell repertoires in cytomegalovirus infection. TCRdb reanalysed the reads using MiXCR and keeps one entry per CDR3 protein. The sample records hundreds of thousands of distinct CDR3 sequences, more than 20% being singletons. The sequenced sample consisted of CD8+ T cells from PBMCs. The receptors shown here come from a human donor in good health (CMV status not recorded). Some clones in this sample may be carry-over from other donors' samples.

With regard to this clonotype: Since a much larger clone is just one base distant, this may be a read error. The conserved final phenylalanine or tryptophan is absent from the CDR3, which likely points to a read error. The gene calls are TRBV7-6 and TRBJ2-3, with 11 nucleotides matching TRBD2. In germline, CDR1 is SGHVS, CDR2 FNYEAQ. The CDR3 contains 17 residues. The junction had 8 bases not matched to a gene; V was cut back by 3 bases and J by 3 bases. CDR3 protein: CASSFPLAGAPTDTQYL. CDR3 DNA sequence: TGTGCCAGCAGCTTCCCACTAGCGGGGGCCCCGACAGATACGCAGTATTTG.

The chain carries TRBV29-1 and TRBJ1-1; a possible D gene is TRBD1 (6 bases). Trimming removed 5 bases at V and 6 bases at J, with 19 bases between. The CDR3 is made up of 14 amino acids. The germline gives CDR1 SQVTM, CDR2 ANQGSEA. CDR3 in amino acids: CSVHREGKVAEAFF. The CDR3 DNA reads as TGCAGCGTTCACAGGGAGGGTAAAGTTGCTGAAGCTTTCTTT.

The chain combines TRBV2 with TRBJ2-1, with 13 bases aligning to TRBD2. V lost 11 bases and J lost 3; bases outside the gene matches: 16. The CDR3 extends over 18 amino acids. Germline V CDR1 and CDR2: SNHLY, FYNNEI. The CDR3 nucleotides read TGTGCCTCTCGGGCACTAGCGGGGGGGCTGCCCCTCTACAATGAGCAGTTCTTC. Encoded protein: CASRALAGGLPLYNEQFF.

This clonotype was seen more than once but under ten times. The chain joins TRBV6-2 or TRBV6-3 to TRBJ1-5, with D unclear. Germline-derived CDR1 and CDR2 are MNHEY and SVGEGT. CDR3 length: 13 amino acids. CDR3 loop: CGVGVYSNQPQHF. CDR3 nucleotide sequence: TGTGGAGTGGGAGTTTATAGCAATCAGCCCCAGCATTTT.

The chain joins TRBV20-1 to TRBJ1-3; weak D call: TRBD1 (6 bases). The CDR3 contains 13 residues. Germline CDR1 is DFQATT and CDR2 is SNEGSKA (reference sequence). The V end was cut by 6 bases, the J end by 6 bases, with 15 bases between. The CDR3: CSAMDSRLNTIYF. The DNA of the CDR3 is TGCAGTGCGATGGACAGTAGATTAAACACCATATATTTT.

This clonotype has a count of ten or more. CDR3 residues: CASSSRDRDSYEQYV. The DNA for the CDR3 is TGTGCCAGCAGCTCCCGGGACAGGGACTCCTACGAGCAGTACGTC. V gene TRBV7-3 combines with J gene TRBJ2-7; 9 bases align to TRBD1. The CDR3 covers 15 residues. The V gene end was trimmed by 4 bases and the J gene end by 0 bases; junction bases not matched to a gene: 4. The V gene's germline CDR1 is SGHTA and CDR2 FQGTGA.

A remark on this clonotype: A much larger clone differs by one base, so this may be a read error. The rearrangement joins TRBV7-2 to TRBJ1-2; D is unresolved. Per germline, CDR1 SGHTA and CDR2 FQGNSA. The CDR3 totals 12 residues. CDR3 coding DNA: TGTGCCGGCAGCTTAGTTGGCTATGGCTACACCTTC. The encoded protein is CAGSLVGYGYTF.

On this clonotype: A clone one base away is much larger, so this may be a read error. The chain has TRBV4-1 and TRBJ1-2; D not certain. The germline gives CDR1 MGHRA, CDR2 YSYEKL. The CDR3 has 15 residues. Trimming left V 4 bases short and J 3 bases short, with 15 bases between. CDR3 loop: CASSLHWASHYGYTF. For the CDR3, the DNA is TGCGCCAGCAGCCTACATTGGGCGAGTCACTATGGCTACACCTTC.

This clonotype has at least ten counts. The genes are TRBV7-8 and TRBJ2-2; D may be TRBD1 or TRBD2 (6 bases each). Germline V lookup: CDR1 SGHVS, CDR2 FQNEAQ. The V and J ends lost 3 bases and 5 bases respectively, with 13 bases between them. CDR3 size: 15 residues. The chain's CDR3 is CASSFYGGPTGELFF. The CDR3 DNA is TGTGCCAGCAGCTTTTACGGGGGCCCGACCGGGGAGCTGTTTTTT.

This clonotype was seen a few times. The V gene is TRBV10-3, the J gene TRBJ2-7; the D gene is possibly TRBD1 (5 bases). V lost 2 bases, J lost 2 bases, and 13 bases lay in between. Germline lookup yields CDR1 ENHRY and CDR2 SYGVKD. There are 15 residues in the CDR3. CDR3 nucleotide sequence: TGTGCCATCAGTGAGGCAGACAGAACCACCTACGAGCAGTACGTC. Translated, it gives CAISEADRTTYEQYV.

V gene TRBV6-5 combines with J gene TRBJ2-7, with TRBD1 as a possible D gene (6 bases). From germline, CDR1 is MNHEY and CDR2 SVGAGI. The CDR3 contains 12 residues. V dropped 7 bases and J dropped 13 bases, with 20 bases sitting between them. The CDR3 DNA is TGTGCCAGCACAACCACCCCCGGGACACTTTACTTC. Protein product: CASTTTPGTLYF.

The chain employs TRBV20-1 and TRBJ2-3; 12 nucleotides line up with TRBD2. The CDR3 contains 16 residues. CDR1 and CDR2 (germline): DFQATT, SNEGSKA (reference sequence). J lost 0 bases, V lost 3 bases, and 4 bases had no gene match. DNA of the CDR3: TGCAGTGCTAGCCCCGGACTAGCGGGGAGCACAGATACGCAGTATTTT. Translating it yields CSASPGLAGSTDTQYF.

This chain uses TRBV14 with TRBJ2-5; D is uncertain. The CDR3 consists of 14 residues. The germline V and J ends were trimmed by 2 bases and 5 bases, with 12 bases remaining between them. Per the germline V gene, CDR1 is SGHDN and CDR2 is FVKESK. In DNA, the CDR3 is TGTGCCAGCAGCCAACGGTATAGGTCGGAGACCCAGTACTTC. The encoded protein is CASSQRYRSETQYF. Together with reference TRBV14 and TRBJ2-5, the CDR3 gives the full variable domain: EAGVTQFPSHSVIEKGQTVTLRCDPISGHDNLYWYRRVMGKEIKFLLHFVKESKQDESGMPNNRFLAERTGGTYSTLKVQPAELEDSGVYFCASSQRYRSETQYFGPGTRLLVL.

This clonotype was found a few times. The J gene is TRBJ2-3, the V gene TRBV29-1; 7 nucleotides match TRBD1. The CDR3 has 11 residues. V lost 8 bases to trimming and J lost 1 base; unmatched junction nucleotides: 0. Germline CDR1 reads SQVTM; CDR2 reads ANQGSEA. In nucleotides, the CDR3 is TGCAGCCAGGGGGGCACAGATACGCAGTATTTT. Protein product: CSQGGTDTQYF.

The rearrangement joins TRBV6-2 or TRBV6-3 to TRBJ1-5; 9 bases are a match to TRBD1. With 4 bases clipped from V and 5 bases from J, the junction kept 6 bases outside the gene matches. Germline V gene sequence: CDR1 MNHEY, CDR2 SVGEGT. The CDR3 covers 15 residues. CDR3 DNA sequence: TGTGCCAGCAGTTTGTCGACAGGGGGGGATCAGCCCCAGCATTTT. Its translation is CASSLSTGGDQPQHF.

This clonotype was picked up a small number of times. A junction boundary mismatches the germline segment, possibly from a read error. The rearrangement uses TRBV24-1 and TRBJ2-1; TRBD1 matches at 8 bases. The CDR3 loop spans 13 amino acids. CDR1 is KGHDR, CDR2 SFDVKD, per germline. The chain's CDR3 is CATGDRGGNEQFF. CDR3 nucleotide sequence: TGTGCCACCGGTGACAGGGGAGGCAATGAGCAGTTCTTC.

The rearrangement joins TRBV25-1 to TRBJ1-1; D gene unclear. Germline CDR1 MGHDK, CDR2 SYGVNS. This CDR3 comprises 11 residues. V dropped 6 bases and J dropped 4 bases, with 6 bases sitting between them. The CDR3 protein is CASRDPTEAFF. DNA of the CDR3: TGTGCCAGCAGGGACCCCACTGAAGCTTTCTTT. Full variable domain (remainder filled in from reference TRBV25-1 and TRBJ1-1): EADIYQTPRYLVIGTGKKITLECSQTMGHDKMYWYQQDPGMELHLIHYSYGVNSTEKGDLSSESTVSRIRTEHFPLTLESARPSHTSQYLCASRDPTEAFFGQGTRLTVV.

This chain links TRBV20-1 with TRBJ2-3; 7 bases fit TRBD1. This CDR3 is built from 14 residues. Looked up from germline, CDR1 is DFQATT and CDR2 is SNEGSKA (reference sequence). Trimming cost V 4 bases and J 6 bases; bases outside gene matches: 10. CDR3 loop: CSAMVYRGEDTQYF. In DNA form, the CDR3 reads TGCAGTGCTATGGTGTACAGGGGAGAGGATACGCAGTATTTT.